This is a list of T cell receptor beta chains from one sample in a study of CD8+ T cells in alopecia areata. Repertoires were generated with immunoSEQ multiplex PCR, while TCRdb's copy carries only in-frame clones and drops some. Of fewer than 250,000 clones in the sample, approximately 61% were seen once. The source material was CD4+ T cells sorted from blood, sampled at week 0. The receptors come from a human donor with alopecia areata. CDR3s include the opening cysteine and the closing phenylalanine or tryptophan. A D gene is named only where the DNA matches it firmly. Not every row has a clone size; where given, it reads once, few, many or a size class.

V: TRBV2
size: .
J: TRBJ2-3
D: .
CDR3: CASSDNPGNTDTQYF
DNA: TGTGCCAGCAGTGACAACCCGGGGAACACAGATACGCAGTATTTT

V: TRBV29-1
size: .
J: TRBJ1-5
D: TRBD1
CDR3: CSVAQGAKDGQPQHF
DNA: TGCAGCGTTGCACAGGGGGCTAAGGATGGTCAGCCCCAGCATTTT

V: TRBV4-1
size: few
J: TRBJ1-1
D: .
CDR3: CASRLPSSKAFF
DNA: TGCGCCAGCAGACTCCCTTCCTCCAAAGCTTTCTTT

V: TRBV5-1
size: .
J: TRBJ2-2
D: .
CDR3: CASSLSVNTGELFF
DNA: TGCGCCAGCAGCTTGTCCGTTAACACCGGGGAGCTGTTTTTT

V: TRBV19
size: .
J: TRBJ1-2
D: .
CDR3: CASWYYGYTF
DNA: TGTGCCAGTTGGTACTATGGCTACACCTTC

V: TRBV29-1
size: .
J: TRBJ1-1
D: .
CDR3: CSVVNTEAFF
DNA: TGCAGCGTAGTAAACACTGAAGCTTTCTTT

V: TRBV6-6
size: .
J: TRBJ1-5
D: .
CDR3: CASRPRDSNQPQHF
DNA: TGTGCCAGCAGACCCCGGGACAGCAATCAGCCCCAGCATTTT

V: TRBV11-2
size: once
J: TRBJ1-2
D: .
CDR3: CASSQNAGEAGYTF
DNA: TGTGCCAGCAGCCAAAACGCGGGGGAGGCCGGCTACACCTTC

V: TRBV27
size: .
J: TRBJ2-7
D: TRBD1
CDR3: CASSRRDRAYEQYF
DNA: TGTGCCAGCAGTCGCCGGGACAGGGCCTACGAGCAGTACTTC

V: TRBV19
size: .
J: TRBJ2-6
D: .
CDR3: CASTLRGTYGANVLTF
DNA: TGTGCCAGTACCCTAAGAGGAACTTATGGGGCCAACGTCCTGACTTTC

V: TRBV7-9
size: .
J: TRBJ1-1
D: TRBD1
CDR3: CASSLAGQGDTEAFF
DNA: TGTGCCAGCAGCTTAGCCGGACAGGGGGACACTGAAGCTTTCTTT

V: TRBV18
size: .
J: TRBJ2-3
D: .
CDR3: CASSPPGADTQYF
DNA: TGTGCCAGCTCACCACCTGGGGCAGATACGCAGTATTTT

V: TRBV7-9
size: .
J: TRBJ1-2
D: TRBD1
CDR3: CASSLVRTGTNYGYTF
DNA: TGTGCCAGCAGCTTAGTTCGGACAGGAACTAACTATGGCTACACCTTC

V: TRBV30
size: .
J: TRBJ1-4
D: .
CDR3: CAWSGHRALNEKLFF
DNA: TGTGCCTGGAGTGGCCACAGGGCTTTAAATGAAAAACTGTTTTTT

V: TRBV6-1
size: .
J: TRBJ1-6
D: .
CDR3: CASSEGVGALTLHF
DNA: TGTGCCAGCAGTGAAGGCGTAGGGGCTTTGACCCTCCACTTT

V: TRBV4-1
size: .
J: TRBJ2-2
D: .
CDR3: CASSQFENTGELFF
DNA: TGCGCCAGCAGCCAATTTGAAAACACCGGGGAGCTGTTTTTT

V: TRBV9
size: .
J: TRBJ2-7
D: .
CDR3: CASSSLGTSYEQYF
DNA: TGTGCCAGCAGCTCTTTAGGGACTTCCTACGAGCAGTACTTC

V: TRBV30
size: .
J: TRBJ2-5
D: TRBD1
CDR3: CAWIRDRGWETQYF
DNA: TGTGCCTGGATAAGAGACAGGGGATGGGAGACCCAGTACTTC

V: TRBV14
size: few
J: TRBJ2-7
D: .
CDR3: CASSQDRAGLGYEQYF
DNA: TGTGCCAGCAGCCAAGACCGGGCAGGGCTTGGCTACGAGCAGTACTTC

V: TRBV7-2
size: once
J: TRBJ1-1
D: TRBD1
CDR3: CASSQANRGVTEAFF
DNA: TGTGCCAGCAGCCAGGCCAACAGGGGGGTCACTGAAGCTTTCTTT

V: TRBV2
size: few
J: TRBJ2-7
D: TRBD1
CDR3: CASRGTGVHEQYF
DNA: TGTGCCAGCAGGGGGACAGGGGTACACGAGCAGTACTTC

V: TRBV15
size: .
J: TRBJ2-5
D: .
CDR3: CATSRRPHRAPGQYF
DNA: TGTGCCACCAGCAGACGCCCCCACCGGGCGCCAGGGCAGTACTTC

V: TRBV9
size: .
J: TRBJ2-1
D: .
CDR3: CASSVESEQFF
DNA: TGTGCCAGCAGCGTAGAAAGTGAGCAGTTCTTC

V: TRBV5-1
size: .
J: TRBJ2-2
D: .
CDR3: CASSLEDGGTQTGELFF
DNA: TGCGCCAGCAGCTTGGAGGACGGCGGGACCCAAACCGGGGAGCTGTTTTTT

V: TRBV7-9
size: .
J: TRBJ1-4
D: TRBD1
CDR3: CASIGQGLTNEKLFF
DNA: TGTGCCAGCATAGGACAGGGGTTGACTAATGAAAAACTGTTTTTT

V: TRBV11-2
size: .
J: TRBJ2-1
D: TRBD2
CDR3: CASSQFSGIQSGPYNEQFF
DNA: TGTGCCAGCAGCCAGTTTAGCGGGATTCAAAGTGGCCCCTACAATGAGCAGTTCTTC

V: TRBV25-1
size: few
J: TRBJ2-1
D: TRBD2
CDR3: CASSEPFLAGVEQFF
DNA: TGTGCCAGCAGTGAACCCTTTTTAGCGGGAGTTGAGCAGTTCTTC

V: TRBV27
size: .
J: TRBJ2-7
D: .
CDR3: CASSFRTNYEQYF
DNA: TGTGCCAGCAGTTTCCGGACAAACTACGAGCAGTACTTC

V: TRBV25-1
size: .
J: TRBJ1-1
D: .
CDR3: CASSEVGSNTEAFF
DNA: TGTGCCAGCAGTGAGGTAGGGTCGAACACTGAAGCTTTCTTT

V: TRBV6-1
size: .
J: TRBJ1-5
D: .
CDR3: CASSGAGGRYYSNQPQHF
DNA: TGTGCCAGCAGTGGTGCGGGGGGGAGGTACTATAGCAATCAGCCCCAGCATTTT

V: TRBV27
size: few
J: TRBJ2-7
D: .
CDR3: CASSSPLMGFYEQYF
DNA: TGTGCCAGCAGTTCTCCCTTGATGGGTTTCTACGAGCAGTACTTC

V: TRBV9
size: .
J: TRBJ2-1
D: TRBD1
CDR3: CASSVGIKSQGAWNEQFF
DNA: TGTGCCAGCAGCGTAGGAATTAAGAGTCAGGGGGCCTGGAATGAGCAGTTCTTC

V: TRBV10-3
size: .
J: TRBJ1-4
D: .
CDR3: CAISETVINEKLFF
DNA: TGTGCCATCAGTGAGACGGTCATCAATGAAAAACTGTTTTTT

V: TRBV15
size: .
J: TRBJ2-2
D: .
CDR3: CATMGGGLANTGELFF
DNA: TGTGCCACCATGGGCGGGGGCCTCGCGAACACCGGGGAGCTGTTTTTT

V: TRBV4-3
size: .
J: TRBJ2-1
D: TRBD2
CDR3: CASSPGSGSSYNEQFF
DNA: TGCGCCAGCAGCCCCGGTAGCGGGAGTTCTTACAATGAGCAGTTCTTC

V: TRBV30
size: .
J: TRBJ1-5
D: TRBD1
CDR3: CAWSGKGGEGPQHF
DNA: TGTGCCTGGAGTGGTAAAGGGGGCGAGGGGCCCCAGCATTTT

V: TRBV6-4
size: .
J: TRBJ2-1
D: .
CDR3: CASSADPRGGEQFF
DNA: TGTGCCAGCAGTGCGGACCCGAGGGGTGGTGAGCAGTTCTTC

V: TRBV30
size: .
J: TRBJ2-3
D: .
CDR3: CAWSTPRQKGPDTQYF
DNA: TGTGCCTGGAGTACACCGAGACAGAAGGGCCCAGATACGCAGTATTTT

V: TRBV2
size: few
J: TRBJ2-1
D: TRBD1
CDR3: CASRRTGGMDEQFF
DNA: TGTGCCAGCAGGCGGACAGGGGGTATGGATGAGCAGTTCTTC

V: TRBV4-1
size: .
J: TRBJ2-7
D: .
CDR3: CASSQDSTGRSAYEQYF
DNA: TGCGCCAGCAGCCAAGATTCGACGGGGCGCTCGGCCTACGAGCAGTACTTC

V: TRBV30
size: few
J: TRBJ2-4
D: .
CDR3: CAWSPTQNIQYF
DNA: TGTGCCTGGAGCCCGACACAAAACATTCAGTACTTC

V: TRBV6-5
size: once
J: TRBJ2-7
D: .
CDR3: CASSYGIGGRDYEQYF
DNA: TGTGCCAGCAGTTACGGTATCGGGGGTCGGGACTACGAGCAGTACTTC

V: TRBV7-2
size: .
J: TRBJ2-5
D: .
CDR3: CASREIGVVLETQYF
DNA: TGTGCCAGCAGGGAGATAGGAGTCGTTTTGGAGACCCAGTACTTC

V: TRBV4-2
size: .
J: TRBJ1-4
D: .
CDR3: CASSQESGRLATNEKLFF
DNA: TGTGCCAGCAGCCAAGAATCTGGGCGACTCGCAACTAATGAAAAACTGTTTTTT

V: TRBV29-1
size: few
J: TRBJ1-2
D: .
CDR3: CSVGEGAGYTF
DNA: TGCAGCGTTGGGGAAGGGGCCGGCTACACCTTC

V: TRBV7-3
size: few
J: TRBJ2-2
D: TRBD2
CDR3: CASSPLAGSQSGELFF
DNA: TGTGCCAGCAGCCCTCTAGCGGGGAGTCAGTCCGGGGAGCTGTTTTTT

V: TRBV2
size: .
J: TRBJ2-1
D: .
CDR3: CATRGAGEQFF
DNA: TGTGCCACCCGGGGGGCGGGCGAGCAGTTCTTC

V: TRBV30
size: .
J: TRBJ2-7
D: TRBD1
CDR3: CAWSVSGQGTYEQYF
DNA: TGTGCCTGGAGTGTATCGGGACAGGGCACCTACGAGCAGTACTTC

V: TRBV29-1
size: few
J: TRBJ1-1
D: .
CDR3: CSASGRLNTEAFF
DNA: TGCAGCGCCTCGGGACGCTTGAACACTGAAGCTTTCTTT

V: TRBV5-1
size: few
J: TRBJ2-1
D: TRBD2
CDR3: CASSLEPAGGEQFF
DNA: TGCGCCAGCAGCTTGGAGCCAGCGGGAGGCGAGCAGTTCTTC

V: TRBV30
size: .
J: TRBJ1-2
D: .
CDR3: CAWKGPIADYTF
DNA: TGTGCCTGGAAGGGTCCAATAGCGGACTACACCTTC

V: TRBV18
size: .
J: TRBJ1-1
D: .
CDR3: CASSTGGANTEAFF
DNA: TGTGCCAGCTCAACCGGCGGGGCGAACACTGAAGCTTTCTTT

V: TRBV13
size: .
J: TRBJ2-7
D: TRBD1
CDR3: CASSLARTGTWEQYF
DNA: TGTGCCAGCAGCTTAGCGAGGACAGGGACTTGGGAGCAGTACTTC